This T cell receptor (beta chain) comes out of a study of beta chain features in type 1 diabetes. Germline CDR1 is LNHDA and CDR2 is SQIVND (reference sequence). The CDR3 sequence is 16 residues long. The V and J ends lost 4 bases and 0 bases respectively, with 10 bases between them. Notes on the study in general: Here, the possible influence of HLA type (on TCRB rearrangement) remained unresolved.

Populations isolated by sorting all had purity greater than 95%. Notes on this clone: The antigen is not known.

Expressed TCRB transcripts were sequenced after all isolated RNA was converted to cDNA. Clones were sequenced by immunoSEQ multiplex PCR, and TCRdb holds only the in-frame ones, with some missing. The data hold about 150,000 clones, with 8.1% observed a single time. The clonotype originates from a man aged 18 to 30 in good health. Sequences were obtained from central memory CD4+ T cells from blood. V is TRBV19 and J is TRBJ1-6; D uncertain. The CDR3 DNA is TGTGCCAGTAGTACCTCTAGAAGCTCCTATAATTCACCCCTCCACTTT. Protein product: CASSTSRSSYNSPLHF.